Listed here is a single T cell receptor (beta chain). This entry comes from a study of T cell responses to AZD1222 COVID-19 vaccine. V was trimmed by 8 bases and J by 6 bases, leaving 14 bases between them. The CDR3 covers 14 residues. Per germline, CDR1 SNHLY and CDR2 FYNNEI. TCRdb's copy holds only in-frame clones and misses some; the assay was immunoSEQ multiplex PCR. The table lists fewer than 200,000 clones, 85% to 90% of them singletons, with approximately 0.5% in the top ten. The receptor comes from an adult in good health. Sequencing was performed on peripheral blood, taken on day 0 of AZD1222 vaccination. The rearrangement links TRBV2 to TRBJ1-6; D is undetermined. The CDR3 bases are TGTGCCAGCGTCTATAACAGCTTTAATTCACCCCTCCACTTT. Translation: CASVYNSFNSPLHF. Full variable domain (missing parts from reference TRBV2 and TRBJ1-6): EPEVTQTPSHQVTQMGQEVILRCVPISNHLYFYWYRQILGQKVEFLVSFYNNEISEKSEIFDDQFSVERPDGSNFTLKIRSTKLEDSAMYFCASVYNSFNSPLHFGNGTRLTVT.